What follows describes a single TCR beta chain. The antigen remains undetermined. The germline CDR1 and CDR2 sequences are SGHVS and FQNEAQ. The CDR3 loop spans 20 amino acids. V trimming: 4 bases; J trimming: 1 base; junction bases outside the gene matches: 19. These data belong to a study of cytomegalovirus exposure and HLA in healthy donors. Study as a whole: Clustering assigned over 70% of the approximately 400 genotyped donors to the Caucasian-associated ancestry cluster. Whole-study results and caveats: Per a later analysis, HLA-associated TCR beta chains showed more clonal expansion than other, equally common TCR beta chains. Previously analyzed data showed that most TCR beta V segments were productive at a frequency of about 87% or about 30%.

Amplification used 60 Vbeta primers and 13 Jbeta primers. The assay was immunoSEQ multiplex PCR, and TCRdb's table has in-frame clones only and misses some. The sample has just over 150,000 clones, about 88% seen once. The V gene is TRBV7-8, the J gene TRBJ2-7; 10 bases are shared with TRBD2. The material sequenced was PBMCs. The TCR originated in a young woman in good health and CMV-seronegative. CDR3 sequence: CASSYTGTSVRQVDSYEQYF. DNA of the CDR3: TGTGCCAGCAGCTATACGGGGACTAGCGTACGACAGGTGGATTCCTACGAGCAGTACTTC. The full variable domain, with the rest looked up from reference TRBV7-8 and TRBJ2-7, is GAGVSQSPRYKVAKRGQDVALRCDPISGHVSLFWYQQALGQGPEFLTYFQNEAQLDKSGLPSDRFFAERPEGSVSTLKIQRTQQEDSAVYLCASSYTGTSVRQVDSYEQYFGPGTRLTVT.